These 11 T cell receptor beta chains were all obtained from the same sample, sequenced in a study of human T cells and chemical hapten exposure. The time point here: healthy volunteer bleed at 2 weeks. The total RNA was obtained from whole blood that was not fractionated. TCRdb reprocessed the RACE reads with MiXCR, giving one entry per CDR3 protein. The repertoire has 130,000 or so distinct CDR3 sequences, approximately 9.5% of them found once; the top ten carry around 1.9%. Source material: whole blood. Receptor source: a male donor in good health. Some clones in this sample may be carry-over from other donors' samples.

This rearrangement joins TRBV11-1 to TRBJ2-2, with D tentatively TRBD1 (6 bases). CDR1 and CDR2 from the germline V gene are SGHAT and FQDESV (reference sequence). CDR3 length: 14 residues. V shed 3 bases and J shed 5 bases, with 10 bases lying between them. CDR3 amino acids: CASSFSGETGELFF. The CDR3 bases are TGTGCCAGCAGCTTCTCAGGGGAAACCGGGGAGCTGTTTTTT.

To note about this clonotype: A junction boundary mismatches the germline segment, possibly from a read error. The rearrangement uses TRBV7-9 and TRBJ2-2; 7 bases align to TRBD2. The CDR3 is made up of 17 amino acids. Germline values: CDR1 SEHNR, CDR2 FQNEAQ (reference sequence). The CDR3 loop reads CVSSPSGGLANTGELFF. The CDR3 bases are TGTGTCAGCAGCCCGTCTGGAGGACTAGCGAACACCGGGGAGCTGTTTTTT.

This chain connects TRBV10-3 to TRBJ2-1, with D hard to call. V was clipped by 6 bases and J by 0 bases, with 9 bases between them. CDR1 and CDR2 (germline): ENHRY, SYGVKD. The CDR3 covers 14 residues. CDR3 residues: CAISQVSSYNEQFF. The CDR3 nucleotides read TGTGCCATCAGCCAAGTCAGCTCCTACAATGAGCAGTTCTTC.

This clonotype was counted between two and nine times. V and J are TRBV7-8 and TRBJ1-5; D is perhaps TRBD1 (6 bases). The V gene's germline CDR1 is SGHVS and CDR2 FQNEAQ. CDR3 length: 14 residues. V shed 2 bases and J shed 3 bases, with 8 bases lying between them. The CDR3 here is CASSLRGPNQPQHF. The CDR3 nucleotides read TGTGCCAGCAGCTTACGGGGGCCCAATCAGCCCCAGCATTTT.

The sample holds many counts of this clonotype. The V and J genes are TRBV6-5 and TRBJ2-1, with D maybe TRBD2 (7 bases). V was trimmed by 4 bases and J by 2 bases, leaving 21 bases between them. Germline V lookup: CDR1 MNHEY, CDR2 SVGAGI. The CDR3 runs to 18 residues. As DNA, the CDR3 is TGTGCCAGCAGTTCCGGTGAGAACGGGGGGCCCCCCTACAATGAGCAGTTCTTC. This translates into CASSSGENGGPPYNEQFF.

This clonotype was seen only a few times. The genes are TRBV5-1 and TRBJ2-1, with D uncertain. In germline, CDR1 is SGHRS, CDR2 YFSETQ. This CDR3 spans 13 amino acids. With 0 bases removed from V and 6 bases from J, the gap between germline ends came to 7 bases. CDR3 nucleotides: TGCGCCAGCAGCTTGGAACTATCCAATGAGCAGTTCTTC. Translating it yields CASSLELSNEQFF. The variable domain in full, with the rest retrieved from reference TRBV5-1 and TRBJ2-1, is KAGVTQTPRYLIKTRGQQVTLSCSPISGHRSVSWYQQTPGQGLQFLFEYFSETQRNKGNFPGRFSGRQFSNSRSEMNVSTLELGDSALYLCASSLELSNEQFFGPGTRLTVL.

This chain connects TRBV29-1 to TRBJ2-1; D perhaps matches TRBD1 (5 bases). The CDR3 spans 12 residues. V lost 3 bases and J 7 bases, leaving 10 bases between the germline ends. The V gene's germline CDR1 is SQVTM and CDR2 ANQGSEA. The CDR3 DNA reads TGCAGCGTTGAGAGTCAGGGTAATGAGCAGTTCTTC. It translates to CSVESQGNEQFF.

The chain employs TRBV7-7 and TRBJ2-5; 8 bases align to TRBD2. Germline assignment: CDR1 SSHAT and CDR2 FNYEAQ (reference sequence). Germline trimming cut 4 bases from V and 6 bases from J; bases unmatched to any gene: 22. CDR3 length: 19 residues. CDR3 nucleotide sequence: TGTGCCAGCAGCTCGGGACCGCTACTAGGATTGGGACTAGGACAGACCCAGTACTTC. Translated: CASSSGPLLGLGLGQTQYF.

The chain has TRBV4-1 and TRBJ2-7; no reliable D call. Germline CDR1 and CDR2: MGHRA and YSYEKL. The germline V and J ends were trimmed by 2 bases and 3 bases, with 14 bases remaining between them. The CDR3 extends over 15 amino acids. This chain's CDR3 is CASSQLGQENYEQYF. DNA for the CDR3: TGCGCCAGCAGCCAACTAGGGCAGGAGAACTACGAGCAGTACTTC.

This clonotype was found a few times. V usage is TRBV19 and J usage is TRBJ2-1; perhaps TRBD2 as D (5 bases). CDR3 length equals 15 residues. From germline, CDR1 is LNHDA and CDR2 SQIVND (reference sequence). V gave up 5 bases and J gave up 8 bases, with 19 bases separating them. The CDR3 protein is CASSSREASLDEQFF. Written as DNA, the CDR3 is TGTGCCAGTAGTTCCCGGGAAGCTAGCCTGGATGAGCAGTTCTTC.

This chain links TRBV29-1 with TRBJ2-2; D gene uncertain. CDR1 is SQVTM, CDR2 ANQGSEA, per germline. This CDR3 has 12 residues. The germline V and J ends were trimmed by 4 bases and 4 bases, with 7 bases remaining between them. CDR3 residues: CSVVVFTGELFF. As DNA, the CDR3 is TGCAGCGTTGTCGTCTTCACCGGGGAGCTGTTTTTT.